A single sample gave rise to the 27 T cell receptor beta chains below, sequenced in a study of T cell repertoires in cytomegalovirus infection. TCRdb ran MiXCR on the reads and lists one entry per CDR3 protein. The data hold approximately 180,000 distinct CDR3 sequences, with 15% to 20% observed a single time. The material sequenced was CD8+ T cells from PBMCs. The receptors shown here come from a human donor in good health (CMV status not recorded). Some clones in this sample may be carry-over from other donors' samples.

The chain is built from TRBV28 and TRBJ2-7; 9 nucleotides agree with TRBD1. The germline V gene encodes CDR1 MDHEN and CDR2 SYDVKM. J gave up 7 bases and V 5 bases, and 9 bases lay outside the gene matches. There are 14 residues in the CDR3. The CDR3 nucleotides read TGTGCCAGCAGTCCGTCCGGGACAGGGTGGGAGCAGTACTTC. It specifies CASSPSGTGWEQYF.

The chain combines TRBV29-1 with TRBJ2-3; 10 bases agree with TRBD2. Germline assignment: CDR1 SQVTM and CDR2 ANQGSEA. The CDR3 has 15 residues. CDR3 protein: CSVEERGGRVDTQYF. The CDR3 nucleotides are TGCTCCGTTGAAGAGCGGGGGGGCCGTGTAGATACGCAGTATTTT.

The table lists this clonotype with a few counts. The J gene is TRBJ2-1, the V gene TRBV20-1; D is unclear. V lost 3 bases and J 4 bases, leaving 10 bases between the germline ends. Germline V CDR1 and CDR2: DFQATT, SNEGSKA (reference sequence). The CDR3 loop spans 13 amino acids. The CDR3 nucleotides read TGCAGTGCTAGTGAGGCCCTTTACAATGAGCAGTTCTTC. Amino acid sequence: CSASEALYNEQFF.

This clonotype was counted between two and nine times. The rearrangement joins TRBV6-6 to TRBJ2-3; D ambiguous. This CDR3 comprises 11 residues. CDR1 and CDR2 from the germline V gene are MNHNY and SVGAGI (reference sequence). V lost 0 bases to trimming and J lost 5 bases, with 0 bases between them. This chain's CDR3 is CASSYSDTQYF. Written as DNA, the CDR3 is TGTGCCAGCAGTTACTCAGATACGCAGTATTTT.

This clonotype was observed once. The gene calls are TRBV29-1 and TRBJ1-2; 9 bases line up with TRBD1. Germline V gene lookup returns CDR1 SQVTM and CDR2 ANQGSEA. This CDR3 has 13 amino acids. J gave up 7 bases and V 0 bases, and 3 bases lay outside the gene matches. CDR3 sequence reads: CSVEDRDRVGYTF. In DNA, the CDR3 is TGCAGCGTTGAAGATAGGGACAGGGTTGGCTACACCTTC.

This clonotype was seen a few times. CDR3 residues: CASSLTGGGVGSYNEQFF. CDR3 nucleotide sequence: TGTGCCAGCAGCTTGACAGGGGGGGGGGTAGGTTCCTACAATGAGCAGTTCTTC. The gene calls are TRBV7-8 and TRBJ2-1; TRBD1 agrees at 9 bases. The germline V gene encodes CDR1 SGHVS and CDR2 FQNEAQ. The CDR3 extends over 18 amino acids. After removal of 3 bases from V and 1 base from J, the junction contained 10 bases not matched to a gene.

The gene calls are TRBV29-1 and TRBJ1-1; 8 bases are a match to TRBD1. The CDR3 has 14 residues. In germline, CDR1 is SQVTM, CDR2 ANQGSEA. J was trimmed by 0 bases and V by 7 bases; bases with no gene match: 7. CDR3 protein: CSAGRQGLNTEAFF. CDR3 sequence (DNA): TGCAGCGCTGGGAGACAGGGGTTGAACACTGAAGCTTTCTTT.

This clonotype was seen more than once but under ten times. V is TRBV7-3 and J is TRBJ1-6, with D tentatively TRBD1 (6 bases). The germline V and J ends were trimmed by 2 bases and 8 bases, with 13 bases remaining between them. CDR1 is SGHTA and CDR2 is FQGTGA in the germline V gene. The CDR3 length is 15 residues. CDR3 coding DNA: TGTGCCAGCAGCTTAGTCCCGGGGGGCGATTCACCCCTCCACTTT. Its translation is CASSLVPGGDSPLHF.

This clonotype was detected only a few times. This chain uses TRBV29-1 with TRBJ2-7; D uncertain. Trimming left V 3 bases short and J 4 bases short, with 7 bases between. The CDR3 contains 11 residues. The germline CDR1 and CDR2 sequences are SQVTM and ANQGSEA. The CDR3 here is CSVDLGYEQYF. The CDR3, as DNA: TGCAGCGTTGATTTGGGATACGAGCAGTACTTC.

This sequence joins TRBV28 and TRBJ2-1; 7 bases align to TRBD1. The CDR3 length is 15 residues. The V gene's germline CDR1 is MDHEN and CDR2 SYDVKM. V was pared by 3 bases and J by 4 bases, with 6 bases of the junction left unmatched. CDR3 coding DNA: TGTGCCAGCAGTTTGAAGGGGGCGGTTTACAATGAGCAGTTCTTC. Its translation is CASSLKGAVYNEQFF.

The CDR3 loop is CASSGRGLRTEAFF. CDR3 DNA: TGTGCCAGCAGTGGAAGGGGGCTCAGGACTGAAGCTTTCTTT. This rearrangement joins TRBV6-1 to TRBJ1-1; TRBD1 aligns across 7 bases. Germline trimming cut 4 bases from V and 5 bases from J; bases unmatched to any gene: 7. The CDR3 is made up of 14 amino acids. Germline loops: CDR1 MNHNS, CDR2 SASEGT.

This sequence joins TRBV29-1 and TRBJ2-1; D not certain. Deletions cut 3 bases from V and 0 bases from J, with 12 bases between. CDR3 length: 15 residues. From germline, CDR1 is SQVTM and CDR2 ANQGSEA. CDR3 nucleotides: TGCAGCGTTGACCCCCGGATAAACTCCTACAATGAGCAGTTCTTC. Translated, it gives CSVDPRINSYNEQFF.

This clonotype was counted only a few times. The J gene is TRBJ1-5, the V gene TRBV28; D unclear. CDR1 MDHEN and CDR2 SYDVKM come from the germline V gene. Trimming stripped 6 bases from V and 4 bases from J, with 40 bases between. There are 23 residues in the CDR3. The DNA for the CDR3 is TGTGCCAGCAGCCCTCCAGGACCTATTACTCCCGCGGTGGGGTTTCTATCTAATCAGCCCCAGCATTTT. It encodes CASSPPGPITPAVGFLSNQPQHF.

V is TRBV11-2 and J is TRBJ1-1; D unclear. CDR3 length equals 14 residues. Trimming cost V 2 bases and J 5 bases, with 12 bases left between them. Per the germline V gene, CDR1 is SGHAT and CDR2 is FQNNGV. The DNA of the CDR3 is TGTGCCAGCAGCTTATTCCCGACGGGAACTGAAGCTTTCTTT. Residues: CASSLFPTGTEAFF.

This clonotype was seen a handful of times. This chain links TRBV4-1 with TRBJ2-7; D unclear. The CDR3 runs to 18 residues. Trimming stripped 0 bases from V and 4 bases from J, with 22 bases between. Germline CDR1 MGHRA, CDR2 YSYEKL. The CDR3 DNA reads TGCGCCAGCAGCCAAGATTTCTTACCCGACGGTTTACTTTACGAGCAGTACTTC. Amino acid sequence: CASSQDFLPDGLLYEQYF.

The V call is TRBV28, the J call TRBJ1-4; D uncertain. Germline V gene data show CDR1 as MDHEN and CDR2 as SYDVKM. V dropped 3 bases and J dropped 0 bases, with 11 bases sitting between them. The CDR3 sequence is 16 residues long. The CDR3 DNA reads as TGTGCCAGCAGTTTCATCTGGGGAACAACTAATGAAAAACTGTTTTTT. It encodes CASSFIWGTTNEKLFF.

This chain links TRBV6-4 with TRBJ1-2; D remains ambiguous. The germline CDR1 and CDR2 sequences are MRHNA and SNTAGT. Trimming shortened V by 4 bases and J by 4 bases, and 7 bases separated the two germline ends. The CDR3 contains 12 residues. Here the CDR3 DNA reads TGTGCCAGCAGTGCGGGAGGCTATGGCTACACCTTC. This gives the protein CASSAGGYGYTF.

This chain uses TRBV7-8 with TRBJ2-1; D is ambiguous. Trimming took off 5 bases at V and 6 bases at J, with 14 bases between the two ends. Germline values: CDR1 SGHVS, CDR2 FQNEAQ. The CDR3 runs to 14 residues. The CDR3: CASSPLIGFNEQFF. The CDR3 DNA is TGTGCCAGCAGCCCGCTGATCGGATTCAATGAGCAGTTCTTC.

There are a few counts of this clonotype. The rearrangement uses TRBV29-1 and TRBJ2-1; D may be TRBD2 (5 bases). The CDR3 is 16 residues long. Per germline, CDR1 SQVTM and CDR2 ANQGSEA. V shed 2 bases and J shed 0 bases, with 14 bases lying between them. The CDR3 DNA follows: TGCAGCGTTGAACCGCCCCAGCGGAACTCCTACAATGAGCAGTTCTTC. It encodes CSVEPPQRNSYNEQFF.

This clonotype has more than one count but fewer than ten. This chain links TRBV6-2 or TRBV6-3 with TRBJ2-7, with a weak D call TRBD2 (5 bases). CDR3 size: 17 residues. V gave up 7 bases and J gave up 0 bases, with 22 bases separating them. Germline V lookup: CDR1 MNHEY, CDR2 SVGEGT. CDR3 residues: CASTGFEGVWDSYEQYF. CDR3 DNA sequence: TGTGCCAGCACCGGGTTCGAGGGAGTCTGGGACTCCTACGAGCAGTACTTC.

This clonotype occurred a few times. The chain is built from TRBV25-1 and TRBJ1-3; D remains ambiguous. Germline V gene data show CDR1 as MGHDK and CDR2 as SYGVNS. Trimming cost V 2 bases and J 2 bases, with 16 bases left between them. The CDR3 loop spans 17 amino acids. In DNA, the CDR3 is TGTGCCAGCAGTGAAGATACCGTTAGGTTTGCTGGAAACACCATATATTTT. Translating gives CASSEDTVRFAGNTIYF.

CDR3 DNA sequence: TGTGCCAGCAGCTTAGGGGACACCTCCTCAACTAATGAAAAACTGTTTTTT. It specifies CASSLGDTSSTNEKLFF. The rearrangement uses TRBV7-9 and TRBJ1-4; tentatively, D is TRBD1 (6 bases). The CDR3 spans 17 residues. Deletions cut 1 base from V and 0 bases from J, with 12 bases between. CDR1 is SEHNR and CDR2 is FQNEAQ in the germline V gene (reference sequence).

This clonotype was counted only a few times. The V gene is TRBV7-2, the J gene TRBJ1-4, with D possibly TRBD1 on 5 matching bases. Per the germline V gene, CDR1 is SGHTA and CDR2 is FQGNSA. Between the trimmed V and J ends, which lost 1 base and 6 bases, there was a span of 15 bases. This CDR3 spans 16 amino acids. CDR3 coding DNA: TGTGCCAGCAGCTTAGGTTCATGGGGCTCTTATGAAAAACTGTTTTTT. Amino acid sequence: CASSLGSWGSYEKLFF.

V gene TRBV6-1 combines with J gene TRBJ1-2, with a tentative D call TRBD1 (5 bases). V lost 3 bases, J lost 3 bases, and 29 bases lay in between. This CDR3 region has 20 residues. Germline V CDR1 and CDR2: MNHNS, SASEGT. The CDR3 nucleotides are TGTGCCAGCAGTGAGATGGGAGCCGGGACGGGAGGAATGGGGGACTATGGCTACACCTTC. This gives the protein CASSEMGAGTGGMGDYGYTF.

This clonotype has a handful of counts. The V gene is TRBV5-6, the J gene TRBJ2-7; TRBD2 might be the D (5 bases). In germline, CDR1 is SGHDT, CDR2 YYEEEE. Deletions cut 0 bases from V and 3 bases from J, with 13 bases between. The CDR3 extends over 15 amino acids. CDR3 sequence: CASSLALASSYEQYF. The CDR3 DNA reads TGTGCCAGCAGCTTGGCCTTGGCTAGCAGCTACGAGCAGTACTTC.

The V gene is TRBV29-1, the J gene TRBJ2-2, with TRBD1 matching over 11 bases. Germline CDR1 and CDR2: SQVTM and ANQGSEA. Unmatched junction bases numbered 4, after V lost 7 bases and J lost 3 bases. The CDR3 runs to 14 residues. DNA for the CDR3: TGCAGCGGGACAGGGGGCTCGTACACCGGGGAGCTGTTTTTT. It yields the protein CSGTGGSYTGELFF.

This clonotype was detected only a few times. V usage is TRBV7-9 and J usage is TRBJ2-7; TRBD1 is a possible D gene (5 bases). V lost 1 base to trimming and J lost 4 bases, with 14 bases between them. The CDR3 totals 15 residues. Germline lookup yields CDR1 SEHNR and CDR2 FQNEAQ (reference sequence). In DNA form, the CDR3 reads TGTGCCAGCAGCTTAGAGGGCAGCCCAGGGTACGAGCAGTACTTC. Translated: CASSLEGSPGYEQYF.